What follows describes a single T cell receptor (beta chain). The data are from a study of blood T cell repertoires in COVID-19. Study information: T cells, B-cell-depleted T cells, or PBMCs provided the cDNA or gDNA that served as material.

Methods used by the authors: Estimated nucleated cell counts came from reference gene primer amplification. Sequencing was performed with immunoSEQ multiplex PCR; in TCRdb, only in-frame clones are kept and a portion is missing. V and J calls and clone size come straight from that table; D and trimming were deduced from the DNA. The sample carries about 170,000 clones, 84% recorded once. The germline V gene has CDR1 MNHEY and CDR2 SVGAGI. The CDR3 spans 14 residues. Trimming cost V 6 bases and J 4 bases, with 15 bases left between them. Sample: peripheral blood. This sequence joins TRBV6-5 and TRBJ1-1; D is possibly TRBD1 (5 bases). This receptor was obtained from a human donor with acute or convalescent COVID-19. The donor label of this sample is uncertain. Here the CDR3 DNA reads TGTGCCAGCAGAGCGACAGCGGGGCCCACTGAAGCTTTCTTT. Translation gives CASRATAGPTEAFF.